This is a list of T cell receptor beta chains from one sample in a study of shared clonotypes between healthy human individuals. Some clones are missing from TCRdb's copy, which holds only in-frame ones; the method was immunoSEQ multiplex PCR. The sample has a few million clones, roughly 93% seen once. The sequenced sample consisted of naive CD4+ T cells from PBMCs. These receptors were taken from a man between 18 and 29 years old in good health. Some clones in this sample may be carry-over from other donors' samples. Each CDR3 is given with its conserved first and last residue. Fields, in order: V gene, D gene, clone size, J gene, CDR3 protein, CDR3 DNA. The D gene is left open where the match is weak. Only part of the rows carry a size: once, few, many, or a class if the clone is expanded.

v_gene: TRBV5-1
d_gene: TRBD2
abundance: NA
j_gene: TRBJ2-3
CDR3aa: CASSAKTSSTDTQYF
CDR3nt: TGCGCCAGCAGCGCCAAGACTAGCAGCACAGATACGCAGTATTTT

v_gene: TRBV2
d_gene: NA
abundance: few
j_gene: TRBJ1-5
CDR3aa: CASSQGSIGPQHF
CDR3nt: TGTGCCAGCAGTCAGGGGAGTATTGGGCCCCAGCATTTT

v_gene: TRBV2
d_gene: NA
abundance: NA
j_gene: TRBJ1-1
CDR3aa: CASTRETVTVEAFF
CDR3nt: TGTGCCAGCACCCGGGAAACAGTAACCGTTGAAGCTTTCTTT

v_gene: TRBV21-1
d_gene: NA
abundance: once
j_gene: TRBJ1-5
CDR3aa: CASSKARMNQPQHF
CDR3nt: TGTGCCAGCAGCAAGGCCAGGATGAATCAGCCCCAGCATTTT

v_gene: TRBV19
d_gene: NA
abundance: NA
j_gene: TRBJ2-3
CDR3aa: CASSPRTPDTQYF
CDR3nt: TGTGCCAGTAGTCCTCGGACCCCAGATACGCAGTATTTT

v_gene: TRBV28
d_gene: NA
abundance: NA
j_gene: TRBJ1-1
CDR3aa: CASTPRVPPEAFF
CDR3nt: TGTGCCAGCACCCCAAGGGTCCCTCCTGAAGCTTTCTTT

v_gene: TRBV4-1
d_gene: NA
abundance: NA
j_gene: TRBJ1-3
CDR3aa: CASSQVVSFGNTIYF
CDR3nt: TGCGCCAGCAGCCAAGTCGTTTCGTTTGGAAACACCATATATTTT

v_gene: TRBV29-1
d_gene: NA
abundance: NA
j_gene: TRBJ2-3
CDR3aa: CSVVPGWSTDTQYF
CDR3nt: TGCAGCGTTGTCCCAGGGTGGAGCACAGATACGCAGTATTTT

v_gene: TRBV6-1
d_gene: NA
abundance: NA
j_gene: TRBJ2-1
CDR3aa: CATTQVPSSYNEQFF
CDR3nt: TGTGCCACTACACAGGTCCCATCCTCCTACAATGAGCAGTTCTTC

v_gene: TRBV19
d_gene: NA
abundance: NA
j_gene: TRBJ1-4
CDR3aa: CASIGKGGHNEKLFF
CDR3nt: TGTGCCAGTATAGGAAAGGGCGGACATAATGAAAAACTGTTTTTT

v_gene: TRBV18
d_gene: NA
abundance: NA
j_gene: TRBJ2-5
CDR3aa: CASSPGQIQETQYF
CDR3nt: TGTGCCAGCTCACCCGGACAGATACAAGAGACCCAGTACTTC

v_gene: TRBV10-3
d_gene: NA
abundance: NA
j_gene: TRBJ2-5
CDR3aa: CAISEYETQYF
CDR3nt: TGTGCCATCAGTGAGTACGAGACCCAGTACTTC

v_gene: TRBV5-4
d_gene: TRBD1
abundance: once
j_gene: TRBJ1-2
CDR3aa: CASSRTGPNYGYTF
CDR3nt: TGTGCCAGCAGCAGGACAGGGCCCAACTATGGCTACACCTTC

v_gene: TRBV2
d_gene: TRBD2
abundance: NA
j_gene: TRBJ2-5
CDR3aa: CASRRGRLQETQYF
CDR3nt: TGTGCCAGCAGGCGCGGGAGGCTCCAAGAGACCCAGTACTTC

v_gene: TRBV5-6
d_gene: NA
abundance: NA
j_gene: TRBJ2-7
CDR3aa: CASSAGSSYEQYF
CDR3nt: TGTGCCAGCAGCGCAGGGAGCTCCTACGAGCAGTACTTC

v_gene: TRBV7-9
d_gene: TRBD1
abundance: few
j_gene: TRBJ1-1
CDR3aa: CASSSGGLTEAFF
CDR3nt: TGTGCCAGCAGCTCAGGGGGCTTAACTGAAGCTTTCTTT

v_gene: TRBV5-1
d_gene: NA
abundance: NA
j_gene: TRBJ2-7
CDR3aa: CASSSGSYEQYF
CDR3nt: TGCGCCAGCAGCTCGGGCTCCTACGAGCAGTACTTC

v_gene: TRBV29-1
d_gene: NA
abundance: NA
j_gene: TRBJ1-1
CDR3aa: CSVGGRVSAEAFF
CDR3nt: TGCAGCGTTGGGGGGAGGGTCAGCGCTGAAGCTTTCTTT

v_gene: TRBV9
d_gene: TRBD2
abundance: NA
j_gene: TRBJ2-2
CDR3aa: CASSALGLAGAGGGELFF
CDR3nt: TGTGCCAGCAGCGCCCTGGGACTAGCGGGAGCAGGCGGGGGGGAGCTGTTTTTT

v_gene: TRBV10-3
d_gene: TRBD2
abundance: NA
j_gene: TRBJ2-2
CDR3aa: CAISVSPIGAGGPSGELFF
CDR3nt: TGTGCCATCAGTGTTTCTCCAATAGGAGCGGGAGGGCCCTCCGGGGAGCTGTTTTTT

v_gene: TRBV28
d_gene: TRBD1
abundance: NA
j_gene: TRBJ2-5
CDR3aa: CASSLVGQGETQYF
CDR3nt: TGTGCCAGCAGTTTGGTAGGACAGGGAGAGACCCAGTACTTC

v_gene: TRBV28
d_gene: NA
abundance: NA
j_gene: TRBJ1-3
CDR3aa: CASSQLYSGNTIYF
CDR3nt: TGTGCCAGTTCACAGCTGTACTCTGGAAACACCATATATTTT

v_gene: TRBV6-5
d_gene: TRBD1
abundance: NA
j_gene: TRBJ1-4
CDR3aa: CASRDRRSVEKLFF
CDR3nt: TGTGCCAGCAGGGACAGGAGATCGGTCGAAAAACTGTTTTTT

v_gene: TRBV6-1
d_gene: NA
abundance: NA
j_gene: TRBJ1-5
CDR3aa: CASSDDGLPLQPQHF
CDR3nt: TGTGCCAGCAGTGACGACGGACTACCACTTCAGCCCCAGCATTTT

v_gene: TRBV12-2
d_gene: NA
abundance: once
j_gene: TRBJ2-7
CDR3aa: CARGGWYEQYF
CDR3nt: TGTGCAAGGGGGGGTTGGTACGAGCAGTACTTC

v_gene: TRBV6-5
d_gene: TRBD2
abundance: once
j_gene: TRBJ2-7
CDR3aa: CASSYGAGGPHEQYF
CDR3nt: TGTGCCAGCAGTTACGGCGCGGGAGGACCCCACGAGCAGTACTTC

v_gene: TRBV28
d_gene: NA
abundance: NA
j_gene: TRBJ1-5
CDR3aa: CASSFQGWYSNQPQHF
CDR3nt: TGTGCCAGCAGTTTTCAGGGGTGGTATAGCAATCAGCCCCAGCATTTT

v_gene: TRBV6-5
d_gene: TRBD2
abundance: NA
j_gene: TRBJ2-1
CDR3aa: CASRAGTSGSYEQFF
CDR3nt: TGTGCCAGCAGGGCGGGGACTAGCGGGAGCTATGAGCAGTTCTTC

v_gene: TRBV28
d_gene: NA
abundance: NA
j_gene: TRBJ2-1
CDR3aa: CASRWDWNNEQFF
CDR3nt: TGTGCCAGCAGATGGGACTGGAACAATGAGCAGTTCTTC

v_gene: TRBV7-3
d_gene: NA
abundance: NA
j_gene: TRBJ1-4
CDR3aa: CASSLNEKLFF
CDR3nt: TGTGCCAGCAGCTTAAATGAAAAACTGTTTTTT

v_gene: TRBV28
d_gene: TRBD1
abundance: NA
j_gene: TRBJ2-1
CDR3aa: CASYGRQGSYNEQFF
CDR3nt: TGTGCCAGCTATGGGCGACAGGGCTCATACAATGAGCAGTTCTTC

v_gene: TRBV29-1
d_gene: NA
abundance: NA
j_gene: TRBJ1-1
CDR3aa: CSVVLQAIYTEAFF
CDR3nt: TGCAGCGTTGTTCTCCAGGCTATCTACACTGAAGCTTTCTTT

v_gene: TRBV15
d_gene: NA
abundance: NA
j_gene: TRBJ2-2
CDR3aa: CATSRDQARNTGELFF
CDR3nt: TGTGCCACCAGCAGAGATCAAGCCAGGAACACCGGGGAGCTGTTTTTT

v_gene: TRBV11-2
d_gene: TRBD2
abundance: NA
j_gene: TRBJ2-1
CDR3aa: CASSPRLAGDKNEQFF
CDR3nt: TGTGCCAGCAGCCCGCGACTAGCGGGAGATAAGAATGAGCAGTTCTTC

v_gene: TRBV4-1
d_gene: NA
abundance: NA
j_gene: TRBJ1-4
CDR3aa: CASSQDSAVNEKLFF
CDR3nt: TGCGCCAGCAGCCAAGATTCGGCAGTTAATGAAAAACTGTTTTTT

v_gene: TRBV6-1
d_gene: TRBD1
abundance: NA
j_gene: TRBJ1-5
CDR3aa: CASSGGQGGGQPQHF
CDR3nt: TGTGCCAGCAGTGGGGGACAGGGGGGCGGTCAGCCCCAGCATTTT

v_gene: TRBV27
d_gene: NA
abundance: NA
j_gene: TRBJ1-1
CDR3aa: CASSWGGVTEAFF
CDR3nt: TGTGCCAGCAGTTGGGGTGGGGTGACTGAAGCTTTCTTT

v_gene: TRBV28
d_gene: NA
abundance: NA
j_gene: TRBJ2-3
CDR3aa: CASTPYVTTDTQYF
CDR3nt: TGTGCCAGCACCCCCTATGTGACCACAGATACGCAGTATTTT

v_gene: TRBV29-1
d_gene: NA
abundance: NA
j_gene: TRBJ1-3
CDR3aa: CSVRSSSGNTIYF
CDR3nt: TGCAGCGTTCGGTCGAGCTCTGGAAACACCATATATTTT

v_gene: TRBV7-8
d_gene: NA
abundance: NA
j_gene: TRBJ1-4
CDR3aa: CASSPRGRRVGEKLFF
CDR3nt: TGTGCCAGCAGCCCAAGGGGGAGGAGGGTTGGAGAAAAACTGTTTTTT

v_gene: TRBV20-1
d_gene: TRBD2
abundance: NA
j_gene: TRBJ2-7
CDR3aa: CSPGGMIRSF
CDR3nt: TGCAGTCCCGGGGGGATGATAAGGAGCTTC

v_gene: TRBV28
d_gene: NA
abundance: NA
j_gene: TRBJ1-4
CDR3aa: CASSFDRRTNEKLFF
CDR3nt: TGTGCCAGCAGTTTCGATAGGCGGACTAATGAAAAACTGTTTTTT

v_gene: TRBV27
d_gene: NA
abundance: NA
j_gene: TRBJ1-5
CDR3aa: CASSFDRSSNQPQHF
CDR3nt: TGTGCCAGCAGTTTCGACAGGTCAAGCAATCAGCCCCAGCATTTT

v_gene: TRBV25-1
d_gene: TRBD2
abundance: NA
j_gene: TRBJ2-1
CDR3aa: CASSDVTASGFNEQFF
CDR3nt: TGTGCCAGCAGTGATGTGACGGCTAGCGGGTTTAATGAGCAGTTCTTC

v_gene: TRBV6-1
d_gene: NA
abundance: NA
j_gene: TRBJ1-5
CDR3aa: CASMLRIQPQHF
CDR3nt: TGTGCCAGCATGCTCCGGATCCAGCCCCAGCATTTT

v_gene: TRBV9
d_gene: TRBD1
abundance: NA
j_gene: TRBJ1-4
CDR3aa: CASSAYEDRGRSNEKLFF
CDR3nt: TGTGCCAGCAGCGCTTACGAAGACAGGGGACGGTCTAATGAAAAACTGTTTTTT

v_gene: TRBV4-1
d_gene: NA
abundance: NA
j_gene: TRBJ1-1
CDR3aa: CASSQDPGRTEAFF
CDR3nt: TGCGCCAGCAGCCAAGACCCAGGGCGAACTGAAGCTTTCTTT

v_gene: TRBV2
d_gene: NA
abundance: NA
j_gene: TRBJ1-4
CDR3aa: CASSGGWGNEKLFF
CDR3nt: TGTGCCAGCAGTGGGGGGTGGGGAAATGAAAAACTGTTTTTT

v_gene: TRBV10-1
d_gene: NA
abundance: NA
j_gene: TRBJ2-1
CDR3aa: CASSPRGTSYNEQFF
CDR3nt: TGCGCCAGCAGCCCGCGAGGTACTTCCTACAATGAGCAGTTCTTC

v_gene: TRBV4-2
d_gene: TRBD2
abundance: NA
j_gene: TRBJ2-3
CDR3aa: CASAALAGEDTQYF
CDR3nt: TGTGCCAGCGCGGCCCTAGCGGGGGAGGATACGCAGTATTTT

v_gene: TRBV6-6
d_gene: NA
abundance: NA
j_gene: TRBJ2-3
CDR3aa: CASSYGRADTQYF
CDR3nt: TGTGCCAGCAGTTACGGACGGGCCGATACGCAGTATTTT

v_gene: TRBV6-4
d_gene: NA
abundance: NA
j_gene: TRBJ1-2
CDR3aa: CASSPAGVGYGYTF
CDR3nt: TGTGCCAGCAGCCCCGCAGGGGTAGGCTATGGCTACACCTTC

v_gene: TRBV6-1
d_gene: TRBD1
abundance: NA
j_gene: TRBJ2-7
CDR3aa: CASSERGQGREQYF
CDR3nt: TGTGCCAGCAGTGAAAGAGGACAGGGTCGCGAGCAGTACTTC

v_gene: TRBV28
d_gene: NA
abundance: NA
j_gene: TRBJ1-2
CDR3aa: CASTTGGASGYTF
CDR3nt: TGTGCCAGCACTACAGGAGGGGCGTCGGGCTACACCTTC

v_gene: TRBV9
d_gene: NA
abundance: once
j_gene: TRBJ2-3
CDR3aa: CASSTAGPTDTQYF
CDR3nt: TGTGCCAGCAGCACAGCAGGACCCACAGATACGCAGTATTTT